Each of the 8 T cell receptor beta chains below was sequenced from the same sample in a study of cytomegalovirus exposure and HLA in healthy donors. Sequencing was performed with immunoSEQ multiplex PCR; in TCRdb, only in-frame clones are kept and a portion is missing. The table lists 150,000 to 200,000 clones, roughly 90% of them singletons, with around a tenth in the top ten. What was sequenced was PBMCs. These receptors were obtained from a young woman in good health and CMV-seropositive.

The J gene is TRBJ1-5, the V gene TRBV7-6; D is unclear. Trimming removed 0 bases at V and 6 bases at J, with 6 bases between. The CDR3 is made up of 13 amino acids. The germline V gene has CDR1 SGHVS and CDR2 FNYEAQ. The chain's CDR3 is CASSLAQAQPQHF. The CDR3 coding sequence is TGTGCCAGCAGCTTAGCCCAGGCTCAGCCCCAGCATTTT.

The CDR3 nucleotides are TGTGCCAGCAGGAAAGAGACAGGGTGGGGTCAGCCCCAGCATTTT. It encodes CASRKETGWGQPQHF. The gene calls are TRBV28 and TRBJ1-5; TRBD1 agrees at 7 bases. Trimming removed 6 bases from V and 6 bases from J; junction bases left unmatched: 11. CDR3 length: 15 residues. In germline, CDR1 is MDHEN, CDR2 SYDVKM.

The chain couples TRBV25-1 to TRBJ2-3, with 7 bases that match TRBD2. The trim removed 9 bases at V and 0 bases at J, leaving 6 bases unmatched. Germline-derived CDR1 and CDR2 are MGHDK and SYGVNS. This CDR3 is built from 14 residues. This CDR3 reads CASRSSGSTDTQYF. Here the CDR3 DNA reads TGTGCCAGTAGATCTAGCGGTAGCACAGATACGCAGTATTTT.

CDR3 protein: CASSQERGPGGNQPQHF. CDR3 sequence (DNA): TGTGCCAGCAGCCAAGAGAGAGGCCCGGGGGGCAATCAGCCCCAGCATTTT. The V gene is TRBV4-2, the J gene TRBJ1-5, with a weak D call TRBD1 (5 bases). Germline V gene sequence: CDR1 LGHNA, CDR2 YNFKEQ. The V gene lost 0 bases and the J gene lost 2 bases, with 14 bases spanning the gap. The CDR3 sequence is 17 residues long.

The genes are TRBV27 and TRBJ2-1; possible D gene TRBD2, 5 bases. Trimming cost V 2 bases and J 5 bases, with 10 bases left between them. Per the germline V gene, CDR1 is MNHEY and CDR2 is SMNVEV (reference sequence). The CDR3 loop spans 14 amino acids. CDR3 in amino acids: CASSLGRANNEQFF. Written as DNA, the CDR3 is TGTGCCAGCAGTTTAGGGAGAGCGAACAATGAGCAGTTCTTC.

The chain couples TRBV30 to TRBJ1-5; 10 positions match TRBD1. Germline assignment: CDR1 GTSNPN and CDR2 SVGIG (reference sequence). The CDR3 is 14 residues long. The ends lost 5 bases at V and 6 bases at J; junction bases unmatched: 7. The chain's CDR3 is CAWGPGTGVQPQHF. CDR3 nucleotide sequence: TGTGCCTGGGGACCCGGGACAGGGGTTCAGCCCCAGCATTTT.

The chain employs TRBV12-5 and TRBJ2-7; tentatively, D is TRBD2 (6 bases). The CDR3 length is 17 residues. Trimming took 0 bases from V and 3 from J, leaving 18 bases between them. Germline V gives CDR1 LGHNT, CDR2 FRNRAP. CDR3 sequence reads: CASGLVLGGGPFYEQYF. DNA for the CDR3: TGTGCTAGTGGTTTGGTACTGGGGGGAGGCCCCTTCTACGAGCAGTACTTC.

The rearrangement joins TRBV18 to TRBJ2-1; 11 bases are a match to TRBD2. Germline V gene lookup returns CDR1 KGHSH and CDR2 LQKENI. After removal of 2 bases from V and 4 bases from J, the junction contained 4 bases not matched to a gene. CDR3 length equals 16 residues. The CDR3 nucleotides are TGTGCCAGCTCACCATTACTAGCGGGAGCGTACAATGAGCAGTTCTTC. Encoded protein: CASSPLLAGAYNEQFF.